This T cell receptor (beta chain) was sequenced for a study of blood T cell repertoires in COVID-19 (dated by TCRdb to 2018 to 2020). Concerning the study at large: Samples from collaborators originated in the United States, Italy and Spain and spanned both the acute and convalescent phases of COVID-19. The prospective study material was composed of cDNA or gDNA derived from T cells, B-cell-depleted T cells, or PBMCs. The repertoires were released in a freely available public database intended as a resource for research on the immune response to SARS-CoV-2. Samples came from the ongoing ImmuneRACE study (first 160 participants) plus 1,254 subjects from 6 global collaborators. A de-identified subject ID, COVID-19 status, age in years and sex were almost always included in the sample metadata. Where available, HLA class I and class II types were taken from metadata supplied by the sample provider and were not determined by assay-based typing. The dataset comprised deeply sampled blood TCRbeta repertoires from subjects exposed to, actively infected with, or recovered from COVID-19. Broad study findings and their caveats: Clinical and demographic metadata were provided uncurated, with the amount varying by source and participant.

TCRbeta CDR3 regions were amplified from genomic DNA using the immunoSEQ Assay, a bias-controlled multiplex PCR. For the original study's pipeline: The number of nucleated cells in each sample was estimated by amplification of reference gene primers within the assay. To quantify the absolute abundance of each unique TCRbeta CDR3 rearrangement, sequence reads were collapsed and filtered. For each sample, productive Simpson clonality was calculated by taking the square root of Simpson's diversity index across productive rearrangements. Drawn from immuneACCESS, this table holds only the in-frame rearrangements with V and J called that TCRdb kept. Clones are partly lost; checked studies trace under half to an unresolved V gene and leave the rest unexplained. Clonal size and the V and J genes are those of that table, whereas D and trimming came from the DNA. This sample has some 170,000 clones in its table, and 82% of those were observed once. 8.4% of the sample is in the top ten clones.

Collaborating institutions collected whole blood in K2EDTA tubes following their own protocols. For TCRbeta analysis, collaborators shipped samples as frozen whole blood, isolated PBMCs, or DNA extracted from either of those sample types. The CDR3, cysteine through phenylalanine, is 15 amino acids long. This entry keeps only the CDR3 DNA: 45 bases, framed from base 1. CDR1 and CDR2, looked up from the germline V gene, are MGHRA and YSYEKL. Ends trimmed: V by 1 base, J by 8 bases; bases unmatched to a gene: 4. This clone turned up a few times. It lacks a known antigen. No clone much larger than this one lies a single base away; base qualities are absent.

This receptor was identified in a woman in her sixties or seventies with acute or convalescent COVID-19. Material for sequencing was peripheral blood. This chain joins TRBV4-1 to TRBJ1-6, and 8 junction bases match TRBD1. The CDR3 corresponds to CASSQVDRDHSPLHF. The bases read TGCGCCAGCAGCCAAGTGGACAGGGATCATTCACCCCTCCACTTT.